This TCR beta chain was observed in a study of blood T cell repertoires in COVID-19. Trimming took off 3 bases at V and 1 base at J, with 15 bases between the two ends. The CDR3 contains 16 residues. CDR1 is KGHSH and CDR2 is LQKENI in the germline V gene. Profiled with immunoSEQ multiplex PCR; TCRdb holds only in-frame clones, not every one. The table includes about 87,000 clones, around 88% detected once. Sequenced input: peripheral blood. The TCR sequence derives from a woman aged 60-70 years with acute or convalescent COVID-19. V gene TRBV18 combines with J gene TRBJ1-1, with D tentatively TRBD1 (5 bases). The CDR3 DNA follows: TGTGCCAGCTCACCCGGCAGGGCGCGGGGGAACACTGAAGCTTTCTTT. Its translation is CASSPGRARGNTEAFF.